The present T cell receptor beta chain was sequenced within a study of cytomegalovirus exposure and HLA in healthy donors. About the research overall: The Caucasian-associated ancestry cluster contained about four fifths of the roughly 400 genotyped donors.

CDR3 size: 16 residues. Per germline, CDR1 MRHNA and CDR2 SNTAGT. Trimming took 6 bases from V and 0 from J; bases not matched to a gene: 4. Study-wide points: Cytomegalovirus association was listed for about 180 TCR beta chains. The authors considered a cluster of highly shared sequence variants likely to be a sequencing artifact.

It was with 60 Vbeta and 13 Jbeta primers that the PCR ran. As handled by the study authors: Later, 80 million or so unique TCR beta chains were counted in an analysis, and roughly 11 million of them were shared. The assay was immunoSEQ multiplex PCR, and TCRdb's table has in-frame clones only and misses some. For V, J and clone size, that table is used; D and trimming come from the DNA. The sample records more than 95,000 clones, around 77% being singletons. On this clone itself: The antigen remains unidentified.

The chain links TRBV6-4 to TRBJ2-1; 11 bases fit TRBD2. The sequence derives from a man aged 45-65 years in good health and CMV-seropositive. Material for sequencing was PBMCs. DNA for the CDR3: TGTGCCAGCAGCGGACTAGCGGGTAGCTCCTACAATGAGCAGTTCTTC. Translating gives CASSGLAGSSYNEQFF.